One and the same sample provided the 18 T cell receptor beta chains below, sequenced in a study of TIL therapy for anti-PD-1-resistant metastatic lung cancer. The libraries were made with immunoSEQ v3. Assay used: immunoSEQ multiplex PCR; TCRdb lists only in-frame clones, some missing. The sample shows approximately 60,000 clones, around 79% of them seen only once. Time point given: pre-treatment sample, taken before nivolumab and TIL therapy. This specimen consisted of blood, obtained at baseline. The receptors here all came from a person aged 25-79 years with non-small cell lung cancer.

This clone was detected a few times. V is TRBV2 and J is TRBJ1-6; TRBD1 might be the D (5 bases). The CDR3 has 15 amino acids. V was cut by 5 bases and J by 2 bases, with 10 bases left in between. Germline assignment: CDR1 SNHLY and CDR2 FYNNEI. This chain's CDR3 is CASSPQGPYNSPLHF. Written as DNA, the CDR3 is TGTGCCAGCAGTCCGCAGGGACCCTATAATTCACCCCTCCACTTT.

V gene TRBV6-4 combines with J gene TRBJ2-3; D may be TRBD1 or TRBD2 (6 bases each). V lost 6 bases and J 4 bases, leaving 14 bases between the germline ends. The germline V gene encodes CDR1 MRHNA and CDR2 SNTAGT. CDR3 length equals 14 residues. CDR3 nucleotides: TGTGCCAGCAGAAAGACGGGGGCGGCAGATACGCAGTATTTT. It yields the protein CASRKTGAADTQYF.

The chain is built from TRBV5-8 and TRBJ1-5; 7 bases agree with TRBD1. The length of the CDR3 is 13 residues. J was trimmed by 5 bases and V by 9 bases; bases with no gene match: 8. Germline V lookup: CDR1 SGHTS, CDR2 YDEGEE. CDR3 coding DNA: TGTGCCACCCACAGGGGAAATCATCAGCCCCAGCATTTT. This codes for CATHRGNHQPQHF. Full variable domain (rest looked up from reference TRBV5-8 and TRBJ1-5): EAGVTQSPTHLIKTRGQQATLRCSPISGHTSVYWYQQALGLGLQFLLWYDEGEERNRGNFPPRFSGRQFPNYSSELNVNALELEDSALYLCATHRGNHQPQHFGDGTRLSIL.

The chain is built from TRBV10-3 and TRBJ2-2; D possibly corresponds to TRBD2 (6 bases). V was shortened by 2 bases and J by 3 bases, with 7 bases between the two germline ends. CDR3 size: 14 residues. Germline CDR1 reads ENHRY; CDR2 reads SYGVKD. CDR3 bases: TGTGCCATCAGTGAGAGGGAGGACACCGGGGAGCTGTTTTTT. Amino acid sequence: CAISEREDTGELFF.

This rearrangement joins TRBV29-1 to TRBJ2-7; possibly TRBD1 for D (5 bases). V dropped 4 bases and J dropped 2 bases, with 15 bases sitting between them. CDR3 length: 14 amino acids. Germline V CDR1 and CDR2: SQVTM, ANQGSEA. The CDR3 nucleotides read TGCAGCGTTGTCCCCCGGCCAGGGACCTACGAGCAGTACTTC. Translated, it gives CSVVPRPGTYEQYF.

The chain uses TRBV10-2 and TRBJ2-2, with 11 bases lining up with TRBD1. V dropped 3 bases and J dropped 6; count of bases not matched to a gene: 3. CDR1 and CDR2 from the germline V gene are WSHSY and SAAADI. CDR3 length: 15 amino acids. The CDR3, as DNA: TGCGCCAGCAGTGACCCGGGACAGGGGGCCGGGGAGCTGTTTTTT. It specifies CASSDPGQGAGELFF.

The V call is TRBV5-6, the J call TRBJ1-5; 8 bases are a match to TRBD1. V was pared by 0 bases and J by 4 bases, with 15 bases of the junction left unmatched. Looked up from germline, CDR1 is SGHDT and CDR2 is YYEEEE. The CDR3 is 19 residues long. The CDR3 DNA is TGTGCCAGCAGCTTGGGGACAGGGTACCGCTTTGTAGGGAATCAGCCCCAGCATTTT. It encodes CASSLGTGYRFVGNQPQHF.

The chain combines TRBV11-2 with TRBJ1-6; maybe TRBD1 (6 bases). Germline V gene sequence: CDR1 SGHAT, CDR2 FQNNGV. The CDR3 runs to 15 residues. V was cut by 1 base and J by 11 bases, with 15 bases left in between. The CDR3 coding sequence is TGTGCCAGCAGCTTAGGAGGGGGTGGGAGTGCACCCCTCCACTTT. Amino acid sequence: CASSLGGGGSAPLHF.

This clone has a handful of counts. The chain employs TRBV7-8 and TRBJ1-2; weak D call: TRBD1 (5 bases). CDR3 length: 17 amino acids. The V gene lost 2 bases and the J gene lost 2 bases, with 18 bases spanning the gap. Germline loops: CDR1 SGHVS, CDR2 FQNEAQ. DNA for the CDR3: TGTGCCAGCAGCTTAAGGGGAGACATCGGAAAAAACTATGGCTACACCTTC. Its translation is CASSLRGDIGKNYGYTF.

V usage is TRBV28 and J usage is TRBJ1-2; TRBD1 matches at 9 bases. Germline loops: CDR1 MDHEN, CDR2 SYDVKM. The CDR3 has 14 residues. Trimming at V came to 2 bases and at J to 7 bases, leaving 5 bases not matched to a gene. The CDR3 protein is CASSLVQGAGGYTF. CDR3 sequence (DNA): TGTGCCAGCAGTTTAGTACAGGGGGCGGGTGGCTACACCTTC.

The V call is TRBV30, the J call TRBJ1-5; 8 nucleotides match TRBD1. In germline, CDR1 is GTSNPN, CDR2 SVGIG (reference sequence). This CDR3 has 13 residues. V was pared by 7 bases and J by 2 bases, with 4 bases of the junction left unmatched. The CDR3: CASRGLGNQPQHF. The DNA of the CDR3 is TGTGCCTCCAGGGGGCTCGGCAATCAGCCCCAGCATTTT.

V is TRBV10-3 and J is TRBJ2-1, with 7 bases matching TRBD2. J lost 0 bases, V lost 4 bases, and 3 bases had no gene match. Germline CDR1 and CDR2: ENHRY and SYGVKD. The CDR3 loop spans 15 amino acids. In DNA form, the CDR3 reads TGTGCCATCAGTGGGCTAGCGGACTCCTACAATGAGCAGTTCTTC. This encodes CAISGLADSYNEQFF.

The chain combines TRBV4-2 with TRBJ1-4; 9 positions agree with TRBD1. The CDR3 runs 15 residues. V trimming: 2 bases; J trimming: 5 bases; junction bases outside the gene matches: 3. Germline V gene lookup returns CDR1 LGHNA and CDR2 YNFKEQ. This CDR3 is CASSQLQGANEKLFF. DNA for the CDR3: TGTGCCAGCAGCCAATTACAGGGGGCGAATGAAAAACTGTTTTTT.

V is TRBV5-1 and J is TRBJ1-2; 8 nucleotides match TRBD1. CDR3 length: 14 amino acids. Germline V gives CDR1 SGHRS, CDR2 YFSETQ. With 4 bases clipped from V and 4 bases from J, the junction kept 6 bases outside the gene matches. The CDR3 coding sequence is TGCGCCAGCAGCGCCGGGACAGGCCTCTATGGCTACACCTTC. Its protein is CASSAGTGLYGYTF. Combining the CDR3 with reference TRBV5-1 and TRBJ1-2 gives the whole variable domain KAGVTQTPRYLIKTRGQQVTLSCSPISGHRSVSWYQQTPGQGLQFLFEYFSETQRNKGNFPGRFSGRQFSNSRSEMNVSTLELGDSALYLCASSAGTGLYGYTFGSGTRLTVV.

V and J are TRBV27 and TRBJ1-2; 8 bases fit TRBD1. The CDR3 covers 15 residues. CDR1 and CDR2 (germline): MNHEY, SMNVEV (reference sequence). V trimming: 5 bases; J trimming: 7 bases; junction bases outside the gene matches: 12. CDR3 loop: CASSRDRLDDFGYTF. CDR3 sequence (DNA): TGTGCCAGCAGTAGGGACAGGCTTGATGATTTTGGCTACACCTTC.

The J gene is TRBJ1-1, the V gene TRBV19, with no clear D. CDR1 and CDR2 from the germline V gene are LNHDA and SQIVND (reference sequence). The V and J ends lost 7 bases and 0 bases respectively, with 12 bases between them. The CDR3 length is 14 residues. CDR3 sequence reads: CASNLGLLNTEAFF. The CDR3 DNA reads as TGTGCCAGTAATCTAGGACTCCTGAACACTGAAGCTTTCTTT.

The chain links TRBV2 to TRBJ1-1; weak D call: TRBD1 (5 bases). There are 12 residues in the CDR3. Germline CDR1 is SNHLY and CDR2 is FYNNEI. V lost 8 bases to trimming and J lost 3 bases, with 10 bases between them. The CDR3 DNA reads TGTGCCAGCCGCCGAGGGGACACTGAAGCTTTCTTT. This codes for CASRRGDTEAFF.

This clone was counted a few times. This rearrangement joins TRBV2 to TRBJ1-2; D not certain. The CDR3 spans 14 residues. Germline V gene lookup returns CDR1 SNHLY and CDR2 FYNNEI. Trimming removed 8 bases at V and 0 bases at J, with 13 bases between. The CDR3 loop reads CASLYVATNYGYTF. The DNA of the CDR3 is TGTGCCAGCCTTTACGTCGCTACTAACTATGGCTACACCTTC.